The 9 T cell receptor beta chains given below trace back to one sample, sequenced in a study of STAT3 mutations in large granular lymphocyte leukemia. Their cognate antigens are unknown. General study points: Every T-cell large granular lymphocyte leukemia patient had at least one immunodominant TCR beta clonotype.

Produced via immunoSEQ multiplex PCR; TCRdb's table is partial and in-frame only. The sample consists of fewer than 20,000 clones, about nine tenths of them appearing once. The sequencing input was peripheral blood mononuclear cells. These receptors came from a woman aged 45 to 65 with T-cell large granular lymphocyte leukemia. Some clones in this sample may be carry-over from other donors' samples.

CDR3 nucleotides: TGTGCCAGCAGCTTGGACGACTTGAACACTGAAGCTTTCTTT. Its translation: CASSLDDLNTEAFF. V gene TRBV5-5 combines with J gene TRBJ1-1, with D uncertain. Looked up from germline, CDR1 is SGHKS and CDR2 is YYEKEE (reference sequence). The V end lost 0 bases, the J end lost 0 bases, and 6 bases lay between the germline ends. This CDR3 contains 14 residues.

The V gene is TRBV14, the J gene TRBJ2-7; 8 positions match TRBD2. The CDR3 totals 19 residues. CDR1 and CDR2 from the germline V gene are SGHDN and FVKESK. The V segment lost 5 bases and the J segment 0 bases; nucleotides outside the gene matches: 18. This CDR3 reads CASSARVASGLHSSYEQYF. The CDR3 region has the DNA TGTGCCAGCAGCGCAAGAGTGGCTAGCGGGCTGCACAGCTCCTACGAGCAGTACTTC.

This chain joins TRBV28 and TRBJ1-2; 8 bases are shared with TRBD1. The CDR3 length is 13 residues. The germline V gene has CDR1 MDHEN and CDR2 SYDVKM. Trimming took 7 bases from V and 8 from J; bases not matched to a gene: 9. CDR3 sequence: CASKPDRVGGYTF. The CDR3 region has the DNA TGTGCCAGCAAACCGGACAGGGTTGGAGGCTACACCTTC.

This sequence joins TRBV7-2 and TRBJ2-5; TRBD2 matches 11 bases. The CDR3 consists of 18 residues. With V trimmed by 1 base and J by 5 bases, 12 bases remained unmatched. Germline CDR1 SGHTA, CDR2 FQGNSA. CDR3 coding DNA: TGTGCCAGCAGCTTAGTCGGTAGCGGGAGGGAGGGTGGGGAGACCCAGTACTTC. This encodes CASSLVGSGREGGETQYF. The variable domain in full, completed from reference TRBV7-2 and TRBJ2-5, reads GAGVSQSPSNKVTEKGKDVELRCDPISGHTALYWYRQSLGQGLEFLIYFQGNSAPDKSGLPSDRFSAERTGGSVSTLTIQRTQQEDSAVYLCASSLVGSGREGGETQYFGPGTRLLVL.

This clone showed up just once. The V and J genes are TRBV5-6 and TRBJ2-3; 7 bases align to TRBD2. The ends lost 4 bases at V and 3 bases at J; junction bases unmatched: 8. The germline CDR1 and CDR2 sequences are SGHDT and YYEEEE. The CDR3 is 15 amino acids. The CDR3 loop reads CASSPLAGVTDTQYF. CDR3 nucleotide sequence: TGTGCCAGCAGCCCTTTGGCGGGAGTGACAGATACGCAGTATTTT.

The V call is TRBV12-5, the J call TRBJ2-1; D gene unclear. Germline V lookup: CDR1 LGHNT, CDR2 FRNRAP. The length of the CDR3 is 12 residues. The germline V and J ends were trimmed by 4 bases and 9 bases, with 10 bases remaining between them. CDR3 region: CASGSLVSEQFF. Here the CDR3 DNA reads TGTGCTAGTGGTTCGTTAGTCAGTGAGCAGTTCTTC.

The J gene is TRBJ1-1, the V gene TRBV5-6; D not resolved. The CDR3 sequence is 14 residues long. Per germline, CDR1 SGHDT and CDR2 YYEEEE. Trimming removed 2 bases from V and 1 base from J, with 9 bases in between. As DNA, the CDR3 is TGTGCCAGCAGCTTTCGATCTCAGAACACTGAAGCTTTCTTT. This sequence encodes CASSFRSQNTEAFF.

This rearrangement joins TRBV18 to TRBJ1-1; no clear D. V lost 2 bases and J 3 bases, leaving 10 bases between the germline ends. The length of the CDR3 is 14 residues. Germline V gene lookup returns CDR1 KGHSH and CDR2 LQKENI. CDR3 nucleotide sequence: TGTGCCAGCTCACCAGCCGGGTCCCACACTGAAGCTTTCTTT. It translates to CASSPAGSHTEAFF.

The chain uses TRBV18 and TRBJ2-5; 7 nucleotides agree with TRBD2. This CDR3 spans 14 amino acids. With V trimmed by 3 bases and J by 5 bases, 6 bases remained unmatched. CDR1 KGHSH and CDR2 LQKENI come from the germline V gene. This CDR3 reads CASSPGIAGETQYF. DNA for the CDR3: TGTGCCAGCTCACCGGGAATAGCGGGTGAGACCCAGTACTTC.